This T cell receptor (beta chain) was captured by sequencing in a study of siplizumab effects on memory and regulatory T cells. On this clone itself: One end of the junction varies from germline; a read error may be responsible.

TCRdb keeps only in-frame clones here, not all; method: immunoSEQ multiplex PCR. The sample lists approximately 56,000 clones; about 98% were seen once. The receptor was derived from a human donor in good health. Sequences were obtained from naive CD8+ T cells sorted from blood.

Written as DNA, the CDR3 is TGTGCTAGCAGCCCTGGACTAGACTACAATGAGCAGTTCTTC. Translated, it gives CASSPGLDYNEQFF. The chain recombines TRBV7-7 with TRBJ2-1; 7 positions agree with TRBD2. CDR1 is SSHAT and CDR2 is FNYEAQ in the germline V gene (reference sequence). The CDR3 runs to 14 residues. Together with reference TRBV7-7 and TRBJ2-1, the CDR3 gives the full variable domain: GAGVSQSPRYKVTKRGQDVTLRCDPISSHATLYWYQQALGQGPEFLTYFNYEAQPDKSGLPSDRFSAERPEGSISTLTIQRTEQRDSAMYRCASSPGLDYNEQFFGPGTRLTVL.